The 29 T cell receptor beta chains in this list originate from one sample, sequenced in a study of blood T cell repertoires in COVID-19. Sequencing was performed with immunoSEQ multiplex PCR; in TCRdb, only in-frame clones are kept and a portion is missing. The data show some 250,000 clones, with approximately 87% seen just once and 5.5% to 8% held by the top ten. The sequenced material came from peripheral blood. Receptor source: a man in his fifties or sixties with acute or convalescent COVID-19.

This rearrangement joins TRBV28 to TRBJ2-7; D may be TRBD2 (5 bases). CDR3 length equals 15 residues. Germline V gene sequence: CDR1 MDHEN, CDR2 SYDVKM. With 5 bases removed from V and 3 bases from J, the gap between germline ends came to 17 bases. The CDR3 here is CASSLRLGASYEQYF. The CDR3 coding sequence is TGTGCCAGCAGTCTTCGTTTGGGAGCCAGCTACGAGCAGTACTTC.

V usage is TRBV25-1 and J usage is TRBJ1-2; 7 bases map to TRBD1. V lost 5 bases and J lost 4; bases outside the gene matches: 7. Looked up from germline, CDR1 is MGHDK and CDR2 is SYGVNS. The length of the CDR3 is 14 residues. The CDR3 here is CASSRQGLSYGYTF. The CDR3 DNA is TGTGCCAGCAGTCGACAGGGCCTCTCCTATGGCTACACCTTC.

This clone was recorded once. The CDR3 DNA follows: TGTGCCAGCAGCGCCGGGACAGCGAACACCGGGGAGCTGTTTTTT. This encodes CASSAGTANTGELFF. V is TRBV11-3 and J is TRBJ2-2; 7 bases align to TRBD1. CDR3 length: 15 amino acids. In germline, CDR1 is SGHNT, CDR2 YENEEA. The V segment lost 5 bases and the J segment 0 bases; nucleotides outside the gene matches: 3. Combining the CDR3 with reference TRBV11-3 and TRBJ2-2 gives the whole variable domain EAGVVQSPRYKIIEKKQPVAFWCNPISGHNTLYWYLQNLGQGPELLIRYENEEAVDDSQLPKDRFSAERLKGVDSTLKIQPAELGDSAVYLCASSAGTANTGELFFGEGSRLTVL.

The V gene is TRBV7-8, the J gene TRBJ1-5, with TRBD1 as a possible D gene (5 bases). The CDR3 sequence is 14 residues long. Per germline, CDR1 SGHVS and CDR2 FQNEAQ. V was clipped by 1 base and J by 7 bases, with 11 bases between them. CDR3 in DNA: TGTGCCAGCAGCTTAGTGCAGGGAAGGCAGCCCCAGCATTTT. This codes for CASSLVQGRQPQHF.

The CDR3 reads CASKQQGFDEQFF. The CDR3 bases are TGTGCCAGCAAACAACAGGGGTTCGATGAGCAGTTCTTC. This rearrangement joins TRBV2 to TRBJ2-1, with 7 positions matching TRBD1. CDR1 SNHLY and CDR2 FYNNEI come from the germline V gene. The CDR3 consists of 13 residues. J lost 8 bases, V lost 7 bases, and 8 bases had no gene match.

This rearrangement joins TRBV19 to TRBJ1-3, with unresolved D. The CDR3 spans 14 residues. CDR1 LNHDA and CDR2 SQIVND come from the germline V gene (reference sequence). The ends were cut back, 7 bases at V and 0 bases at J, with 10 bases in the middle. The CDR3 is CASNQRSSGNTIYF. CDR3 coding DNA: TGTGCCAGTAATCAGCGGAGCTCTGGAAACACCATATATTTT.

The chain couples TRBV11-3 to TRBJ2-3, with TRBD2 matching 8 bases. The CDR3 has 17 residues. V lost 3 bases, J lost 0 bases, and 8 bases stayed unmatched. The germline gives CDR1 SGHNT, CDR2 YENEEA. The CDR3 loop is CASSLFGGRLSTDTQYF. The CDR3 DNA reads as TGTGCCAGCAGCTTGTTCGGCGGGAGGTTGAGCACAGATACGCAGTATTTT.

The rearrangement uses TRBV4-3 and TRBJ1-2; D is unclear. CDR3 length: 15 residues. The germline CDR1 and CDR2 sequences are LGHNA and YSLEER. Trimming took off 0 bases at V and 2 bases at J, with 10 bases between the two ends. The CDR3 region is CASSQEWGGNYGYTF. The CDR3 nucleotides are TGCGCCAGCAGCCAAGAATGGGGAGGGAACTATGGCTACACCTTC.

The gene calls are TRBV10-1 and TRBJ1-5; D not resolved. The CDR3 is 13 amino acids. From germline, CDR1 is WNHNN and CDR2 SYGVQD (reference sequence). Trimming took off 2 bases at V and 9 bases at J, with 11 bases between the two ends. CDR3 loop: CASSEVQVRPQHF. CDR3 coding DNA: TGCGCCAGCAGTGAGGTCCAGGTCCGGCCCCAGCATTTT.

This chain links TRBV19 with TRBJ2-1; 8 positions agree with TRBD2. From germline, CDR1 is LNHDA and CDR2 SQIVND (reference sequence). The CDR3 runs to 16 residues. Trimming took 2 bases from V and 2 from J; bases not matched to a gene: 5. CDR3 protein: CASSITHSGAYNEQFF. CDR3 DNA: TGTGCCAGTAGTATAACTCATAGCGGGGCCTACAATGAGCAGTTCTTC.

V and J are TRBV6-6 and TRBJ1-1; D is perhaps TRBD1 (5 bases). The CDR3 totals 15 residues. Germline V gene data show CDR1 as MNHNY and CDR2 as SVGAGI (reference sequence). V was trimmed by 5 bases and J by 2 bases, leaving 15 bases between them. CDR3 in amino acids: CASSNPYRFNTEAFF. The CDR3 bases are TGTGCCAGCAGTAACCCTTACAGGTTTAACACTGAAGCTTTCTTT.

J is TRBJ1-1 and V is TRBV9; possibly TRBD1 for D (5 bases). This CDR3 region has 12 residues. V lost 2 bases to trimming and J lost 9 bases, with 11 bases between them. The V gene's germline CDR1 is SGDLS and CDR2 YYNGEE. The CDR3 here is CASSVGGEQAFF. The CDR3 DNA reads TGTGCCAGCAGCGTCGGGGGGGAACAAGCTTTCTTT.

V and J are TRBV19 and TRBJ2-2; TRBD1 agrees at 7 bases. V gave up 7 bases and J gave up 0 bases; unmatched junction bases: 5. Per the germline V gene, CDR1 is LNHDA and CDR2 is SQIVND (reference sequence). The CDR3 runs to 15 residues. For the CDR3, the DNA is TGTGCCAGTAAGGGGGCAAACGCGAACACCGGGGAGCTGTTTTTT. This encodes CASKGANANTGELFF.

The chain carries TRBV5-4 and TRBJ2-3; TRBD2 might be the D (5 bases). The CDR3 contains 14 residues. The germline V and J ends were trimmed by 3 bases and 4 bases, with 12 bases remaining between them. Germline V gives CDR1 SGHNT, CDR2 YYREEE (reference sequence). CDR3 in DNA: TGTGCCAGCAGCTCGAAGGTGCGGGCAGATACGCAGTATTTT. This gives the protein CASSSKVRADTQYF.

V is TRBV11-3 and J is TRBJ2-1, with 9 bases fitting TRBD1. V shed 5 bases and J 9 bases; nucleotides not matched to a gene: 8. This CDR3 is 14 amino acids long. Germline loops: CDR1 SGHNT, CDR2 YENEEA. The CDR3 region is CASSHRDRAIEQFF. The CDR3 nucleotides read TGTGCCAGCAGCCATCGGGACAGGGCGATTGAGCAGTTCTTC.

The V gene is TRBV14, the J gene TRBJ2-7; D ambiguous. The CDR3 runs to 12 residues. Trimming took off 1 base at V and 5 bases at J, with 6 bases between the two ends. In germline, CDR1 is SGHDN, CDR2 FVKESK. CDR3 amino acids: CASSQVLHEQYF. CDR3 DNA: TGTGCCAGCAGCCAAGTTCTCCACGAGCAGTACTTC.

The rearrangement links TRBV7-8 to TRBJ1-5, with TRBD1 identical over 7 bases. The V gene's germline CDR1 is SGHVS and CDR2 FQNEAQ. The J segment lost 7 bases and the V segment lost 5 bases, leaving 8 bases of the junction unmatched. The CDR3 length is 14 residues. As DNA, the CDR3 is TGTGCCAGCAGCCCGGGTAGGGGGCGGCAGCCCCAGCATTTT. Amino acid sequence: CASSPGRGRQPQHF.

The chain is built from TRBV5-5 and TRBJ2-2; 8 bases match TRBD1. Germline trimming cut 5 bases from V and 5 bases from J; bases unmatched to any gene: 20. This CDR3 is built from 19 residues. Per the germline V gene, CDR1 is SGHKS and CDR2 is YYEKEE (reference sequence). CDR3 DNA sequence: TGTGCCAGCAGTTTGAGTGACAGGGGACTTATACCCATGACCGGGGAGCTGTTTTTT. This encodes CASSLSDRGLIPMTGELFF.

The table lists this clone with a few counts. This chain joins TRBV5-4 and TRBJ1-2; TRBD1 agrees at 7 bases. With 0 bases clipped from V and 7 bases from J, the junction kept 6 bases outside the gene matches. CDR3 length equals 14 residues. CDR1 and CDR2 (germline): SGHNT, YYREEE (reference sequence). DNA for the CDR3: TGTGCCAGCAGCTTGGGACAGGGCGGGTCTGGCTACACCTTC. Translating it yields CASSLGQGGSGYTF.

The gene calls are TRBV11-2 and TRBJ2-1; D remains ambiguous. The CDR3 runs to 14 residues. V gave up 2 bases and J gave up 4 bases, with 9 bases separating them. CDR1 and CDR2 (germline): SGHAT, FQNNGV. This chain's CDR3 is CASSLLRLYNEQFF. Written as DNA, the CDR3 is TGTGCCAGCAGCTTACTTCGCCTATACAATGAGCAGTTCTTC.

The rearrangement links TRBV25-1 to TRBJ2-1, with D possibly matching TRBD1 (6 bases). V lost 8 bases and J lost 6, with 20 bases in between. The CDR3 runs to 15 residues. Germline assignment: CDR1 MGHDK and CDR2 SYGVNS. The DNA of the CDR3 is TGTGCCAGCGCGAACAGGGTTGGCTCTGGCAATGAGCAGTTCTTC. This sequence encodes CASANRVGSGNEQFF.

The CDR3 is CASRPGQGGAFF. CDR3 nucleotide sequence: TGTGCCAGCAGACCCGGACAGGGAGGGGCTTTCTTT. V is TRBV6-5 and J is TRBJ1-1; TRBD1 matches 8 bases. The CDR3 is made up of 12 amino acids. J was trimmed by 11 bases and V by 6 bases; bases with no gene match: 8. The germline V gene encodes CDR1 MNHEY and CDR2 SVGAGI.

The V and J genes are TRBV30 and TRBJ1-1; TRBD1 matches 8 bases. Trimming took 0 bases from V and 0 from J; bases not matched to a gene: 0. Per germline, CDR1 GTSNPN and CDR2 SVGIG (reference sequence). The CDR3 has 14 amino acids. The CDR3 loop reads CAWSVQGVNTEAFF. CDR3 DNA sequence: TGTGCCTGGAGTGTACAGGGGGTGAACACTGAAGCTTTCTTT.

This sequence joins TRBV9 and TRBJ1-5; 9 positions agree with TRBD1. Trimming cost V 0 bases and J 6 bases; bases outside gene matches: 7. The CDR3 sequence is 16 residues long. The germline CDR1 and CDR2 sequences are SGDLS and YYNGEE. The CDR3 loop reads CASSVGGQGLGQPQHF. DNA of the CDR3: TGTGCCAGCAGCGTAGGGGGACAGGGACTAGGTCAGCCCCAGCATTTT.

The chain is built from TRBV5-1 and TRBJ1-6, with 11 bases lining up with TRBD1. The V gene end was trimmed by 2 bases and the J gene end by 8 bases; junction bases not matched to a gene: 9. This CDR3 spans 17 amino acids. Germline CDR1 SGHRS, CDR2 YFSETQ. The CDR3 is CASSFSLPGQGDSPLHF. The DNA for the CDR3 is TGCGCCAGCAGCTTCTCTTTACCGGGACAGGGGGATTCACCCCTCCACTTT.

V and J are TRBV5-6 and TRBJ2-1; 8 bases align to TRBD2. The V segment lost 3 bases and the J segment 10 bases; nucleotides outside the gene matches: 3. The length of the CDR3 is 12 residues. The germline gives CDR1 SGHDT, CDR2 YYEEEE. CDR3 sequence reads: CASSSRLAEQFF. In nucleotides, the CDR3 is TGTGCCAGCAGCTCTCGACTAGCGGAGCAGTTCTTC.

The gene calls are TRBV6-6 and TRBJ2-7, with D possibly matching TRBD2 (5 bases). V was cut by 7 bases and J by 3 bases, with 16 bases left in between. The CDR3 is 14 residues long. From germline, CDR1 is MNHNY and CDR2 SVGAGI (reference sequence). This CDR3 reads CASIKSTTNYEQYF. For the CDR3, the DNA is TGTGCCAGCATTAAATCGACTACAAACTACGAGCAGTACTTC.

The chain combines TRBV30 with TRBJ2-7, with a tentative D call TRBD2 (5 bases). V was cut by 3 bases and J by 2 bases, with 14 bases left in between. CDR3 size: 14 residues. Germline-derived CDR1 and CDR2 are GTSNPN and SVGIG (reference sequence). CDR3 sequence reads: CAWRRGLSTYEQYF. DNA for the CDR3: TGTGCCTGGAGACGCGGACTTAGCACCTACGAGCAGTACTTC.

This clone has just one count. The chain has TRBV6-5 and TRBJ1-2; D perhaps matches TRBD1 (5 bases). V lost 5 bases and J 6 bases, leaving 19 bases between the germline ends. The CDR3 totals 15 residues. Germline loops: CDR1 MNHEY, CDR2 SVGAGI. Written as DNA, the CDR3 is TGTGCCAGCAGTCACCTCGGGGGGGAAGGACATGGCTACACCTTC. Encoded protein: CASSHLGGEGHGYTF.